Listed below are T cell receptor beta chains from one sample, sequenced in a study of T cell responses to AZD1222 COVID-19 vaccine. The protocol was immunoSEQ multiplex PCR, while the TCRdb copy is restricted to in-frame clones and leaves out a portion. The sample lists roughly 70,000 clones; roughly four fifths were seen once. The input for sequencing was peripheral blood, taken on day 0 of AZD1222 vaccination. All receptors come from an adult in good health. Both conserved end residues are part of each CDR3. The order of the fields is J gene, V gene, clone size, D gene, CDR3 protein, CDR3 DNA. D genes are given only for firm matches. Expanded clones get a size class; other rows say once, few or many, or leave the size out.

J: TRBJ2-1
V: TRBV5-1
size: .
D: TRBD1
CDR3: CASSWGTANEQFF
DNA: TGCGCCAGCAGCTGGGGGACAGCTAATGAGCAGTTCTTC

J: TRBJ2-3
V: TRBV30
size: .
D: .
CDR3: CAWSVPPQRDTQYF
DNA: TGTGCCTGGAGTGTACCCCCCCAAAGAGATACGCAGTATTTT

J: TRBJ2-1
V: TRBV29-1
size: few
D: .
CDR3: CSVGAPYNEQFF
DNA: TGCAGCGTTGGGGCACCGTACAATGAGCAGTTCTTC

J: TRBJ1-2
V: TRBV11-2
size: few
D: .
CDR3: CASSVGTGYGYTF
DNA: TGTGCCAGCAGCGTGGGGACTGGCTATGGCTACACCTTC

J: TRBJ1-4
V: TRBV19
size: .
D: .
CDR3: CASTWQAAANEKLFF
DNA: TGTGCCAGTACCTGGCAGGCTGCGGCTAATGAAAAACTGTTTTTT

J: TRBJ2-7
V: TRBV3-1/TRBV3-2
size: .
D: TRBD1
CDR3: CASSRIIGRDSTYEQYF
DNA: TGTGCCAGCAGCCGGATTATTGGCCGGGACAGTACCTACGAGCAGTACTTC

J: TRBJ2-7
V: TRBV6-1
size: .
D: .
CDR3: CASSDKSWGPYEQYF
DNA: TGTGCCAGCAGTGATAAAAGTTGGGGTCCCTACGAGCAGTACTTC

J: TRBJ1-2
V: TRBV5-1
size: .
D: .
CDR3: CASSLAPSNYGYTF
DNA: TGCGCCAGCAGCTTGGCCCCCAGTAACTATGGCTACACCTTC

J: TRBJ1-1
V: TRBV19
size: .
D: .
CDR3: CASNSGWGRGTEAFF
DNA: TGTGCCAGTAACTCCGGTTGGGGGAGAGGCACTGAAGCTTTCTTT

J: TRBJ1-2
V: TRBV18
size: .
D: .
CDR3: CASSPGPMMDYGYTF
DNA: TGTGCCAGCTCACCCGGACCCATGATGGACTATGGCTACACCTTC

J: TRBJ1-4
V: TRBV6-6
size: .
D: .
CDR3: CASPPVPLFF
DNA: TGTGCCAGCCCCCCAGTCCCGCTGTTTTTT

J: TRBJ1-2
V: TRBV3-1/TRBV3-2
size: .
D: .
CDR3: CASSQTNRYTF
DNA: TGTGCCAGCAGCCAGACAAACCGCTACACCTTC

J: TRBJ1-1
V: TRBV11-3
size: .
D: TRBD1
CDR3: CASTSGEGARNTEAFF
DNA: TGTGCCAGCACCTCTGGGGAGGGGGCACGGAACACTGAAGCTTTCTTT

J: TRBJ2-1
V: TRBV10-2
size: .
D: TRBD1
CDR3: CASSEAVGQGSNEQFF
DNA: TGCGCCAGCAGTGAGGCTGTCGGACAGGGGAGCAATGAGCAGTTCTTC

J: TRBJ2-7
V: TRBV6-5
size: .
D: .
CDR3: CASSNRASSSYEQYF
DNA: TGTGCCAGCAGTAACCGGGCCTCTAGCTCCTACGAGCAGTACTTC

J: TRBJ2-1
V: TRBV7-3
size: .
D: TRBD1
CDR3: CASSAGQGIYDEQFF
DNA: TGTGCCAGCAGCGCAGGACAGGGGATTTATGATGAGCAGTTCTTC

J: TRBJ2-7
V: TRBV6-6
size: .
D: TRBD2
CDR3: CASSYSTGLGNEQYF
DNA: TGTGCCAGCAGTTACTCGACTGGACTAGGAAACGAGCAGTACTTC

J: TRBJ2-2
V: TRBV27
size: .
D: .
CDR3: CASSPRGPGASTGELFF
DNA: TGTGCCAGCAGTCCGCGGGGTCCGGGGGCGAGCACCGGGGAGCTGTTTTTT

J: TRBJ2-1
V: TRBV11-3
size: .
D: .
CDR3: CASSRGYEQFF
DNA: TGTGCCAGCAGCAGGGGGTATGAGCAGTTCTTC

J: TRBJ2-7
V: TRBV7-2
size: .
D: .
CDR3: CASSLGGNRYEQYF
DNA: TGTGCCAGCAGCTTGGGCGGGAACAGATACGAGCAGTACTTC

J: TRBJ1-2
V: TRBV9
size: .
D: .
CDR3: CASRPGSINYGYTF
DNA: TGTGCCAGCAGACCAGGATCAATCAACTATGGCTACACCTTC

J: TRBJ2-2
V: TRBV27
size: .
D: TRBD2
CDR3: CASGQRLAATGELFF
DNA: TGTGCCAGCGGCCAACGACTAGCGGCGACCGGGGAGCTGTTTTTT

J: TRBJ1-4
V: TRBV4-2
size: .
D: .
CDR3: CASSQDYWEGRGEKLFF
DNA: TGTGCCAGCAGCCAAGATTATTGGGAAGGGCGGGGTGAAAAACTGTTTTTT

J: TRBJ2-7
V: TRBV7-2
size: .
D: .
CDR3: CASSSGGGGSYEQYF
DNA: TGTGCCAGCAGCTCAGGGGGGGGCGGTTCCTACGAGCAGTACTTC

J: TRBJ1-5
V: TRBV9
size: .
D: .
CDR3: CASSATGNNINQPQHF
DNA: TGTGCCAGCAGCGCCACGGGAAATAATATAAATCAGCCCCAGCATTTT

J: TRBJ1-4
V: TRBV27
size: .
D: .
CDR3: CASSLARMGEKLFF
DNA: TGTGCCAGCAGTTTAGCCAGGATGGGGGAAAAACTGTTTTTT

J: TRBJ2-3
V: TRBV7-2
size: .
D: TRBD2
CDR3: CASRSGTSGNTQYF
DNA: TGTGCCAGCAGATCCGGGACTAGCGGTAATACGCAGTATTTT

J: TRBJ1-6
V: TRBV30
size: .
D: TRBD1
CDR3: CAGRTGGNSPLHF
DNA: TGTGCCGGAAGGACAGGGGGTAATTCACCCCTCCACTTT

J: TRBJ1-1
V: TRBV11-3
size: .
D: .
CDR3: CASSLDLLGTEAFF
DNA: TGTGCCAGCAGCTTAGATCTCCTGGGAACTGAAGCTTTCTTT

J: TRBJ1-3
V: TRBV13
size: .
D: .
CDR3: CASSPDRISGNTIYF
DNA: TGTGCCAGCAGCCCAGACAGGATCTCTGGAAACACCATATATTTT

J: TRBJ1-5
V: TRBV3-1/TRBV3-2
size: .
D: .
CDR3: CASSQDLNQPQHF
DNA: TGTGCCAGCAGCCAAGATCTCAATCAGCCCCAGCATTTT

J: TRBJ1-1
V: TRBV2
size: .
D: .
CDR3: CASLGGYTEAFF
DNA: TGTGCCAGTCTGGGGGGTTACACTGAAGCTTTCTTT

J: TRBJ1-3
V: TRBV29-1
size: .
D: .
CDR3: CSVGGGGDPSGNTIYF
DNA: TGCAGCGTTGGGGGAGGAGGGGATCCCTCTGGAAACACCATATATTTT

J: TRBJ2-1
V: TRBV15
size: .
D: TRBD2
CDR3: CATSRLAGGSSHEQFF
DNA: TGTGCCACCAGCAGGTTAGCGGGGGGATCGTCACATGAGCAGTTCTTC

J: TRBJ2-1
V: TRBV3-1/TRBV3-2
size: .
D: TRBD2
CDR3: CASSQDRLRGDEQFF
DNA: TGTGCCAGCAGCCAAGATCGTTTACGGGGGGATGAGCAGTTCTTC

J: TRBJ2-7
V: TRBV7-9
size: .
D: TRBD1
CDR3: CASRGTGAYEQYF
DNA: TGTGCCAGCAGAGGCACAGGGGCCTACGAGCAGTACTTC

J: TRBJ1-2
V: TRBV9
size: .
D: TRBD1
CDR3: CAQTGGWVYGYTF
DNA: TGTGCACAGACAGGGGGCTGGGTCTATGGCTACACCTTC

J: TRBJ1-6
V: TRBV5-6
size: .
D: .
CDR3: CASSFWEDRNSPLHF
DNA: TGTGCCAGCAGCTTTTGGGAGGACAGAAATTCACCCCTCCACTTT

J: TRBJ2-7
V: TRBV27
size: .
D: .
CDR3: CASSSGGGGLYEQYF
DNA: TGTGCCAGCAGTTCAGGGGGAGGGGGCCTCTACGAGCAGTACTTC

J: TRBJ1-4
V: TRBV5-6
size: once
D: .
CDR3: CASSLPTNEKLFF
DNA: TGTGCCAGCAGCTTACCCACTAATGAAAAACTGTTTTTT

J: TRBJ1-2
V: TRBV7-2
size: .
D: .
CDR3: CASSSTGMTNYGYTF
DNA: TGTGCCAGCAGCTCGACAGGAATGACGAACTATGGCTACACCTTC

J: TRBJ2-5
V: TRBV11-2
size: .
D: TRBD1
CDR3: CASSRGRNRGHQETQYF
DNA: TGTGCCAGCAGCCGAGGTCGGAACAGGGGCCACCAAGAGACCCAGTACTTC

J: TRBJ2-7
V: TRBV6-5
size: once
D: TRBD1
CDR3: CASSTTGTGTYEQYF
DNA: TGTGCCAGCAGTACGACCGGGACAGGGACCTACGAGCAGTACTTC

J: TRBJ2-3
V: TRBV29-1
size: .
D: .
CDR3: CSIEWGSADTQYF
DNA: TGCAGCATTGAATGGGGAAGCGCAGATACGCAGTATTTT

J: TRBJ1-6
V: TRBV28
size: few
D: TRBD1
CDR3: CASSFTGQLTYNSPLHF
DNA: TGTGCCAGCAGTTTTACGGGACAGTTAACCTATAATTCACCCCTCCACTTT

J: TRBJ1-4
V: TRBV27
size: .
D: .
CDR3: CASSFDLQGHEKLFF
DNA: TGTGCCAGCAGTTTTGACCTCCAGGGGCATGAAAAACTGTTTTTT

J: TRBJ1-4
V: TRBV5-1
size: few
D: .
CDR3: CASSLAVDEKLFF
DNA: TGCGCCAGCAGCTTGGCCGTAGACGAAAAACTGTTTTTT

J: TRBJ1-1
V: TRBV13
size: .
D: TRBD1
CDR3: CASSLVSGGKYTEAFF
DNA: TGTGCCAGCAGCTTAGTTTCAGGGGGCAAATACACTGAAGCTTTCTTT

J: TRBJ1-1
V: TRBV3-1/TRBV3-2
size: .
D: TRBD1
CDR3: CASSQDGTAVTEAFF
DNA: TGTGCCAGCAGCCAAGATGGGACAGCGGTCACTGAAGCTTTCTTT

J: TRBJ2-3
V: TRBV4-3
size: .
D: TRBD2
CDR3: CASSFRGETDTQYF
DNA: TGCGCCAGCAGCTTCCGGGGGGAGACAGATACGCAGTATTTT

J: TRBJ1-2
V: TRBV7-9
size: .
D: .
CDR3: CASSPMGPDGYTF
DNA: TGTGCCAGCAGCCCGATGGGGCCCGACGGCTACACCTTC

J: TRBJ1-6
V: TRBV11-2
size: .
D: .
CDR3: CASSLDSGYNSPLHF
DNA: TGTGCCAGCAGCTTAGATTCGGGTTATAATTCACCCCTCCACTTT

J: TRBJ2-5
V: TRBV2
size: once
D: .
CDR3: CASTGGRAQYF
DNA: TGTGCCAGCACGGGGGGCCGGGCCCAGTACTTC

J: TRBJ2-7
V: TRBV6-2/TRBV6-3
size: .
D: .
CDR3: CASSVAGTLNEQYF
DNA: TGTGCCAGCAGTGTTGCCGGGACCCTCAACGAGCAGTACTTC